The clone carrying this TCR beta chain was detected only a few times. The antigen remains undetermined. The data were obtained in a study of cytomegalovirus exposure and HLA in healthy donors. Study in general: Genotyping of nearly 400 donors showed that 80% to 90% belonged to the Caucasian-associated ancestry cluster.

Primers for the PCR totalled 60 Vbeta and 13 Jbeta. The method was immunoSEQ multiplex PCR; TCRdb's version includes in-frame clones alone and lacks a portion of them. Among approximately 140,000 clones listed, 63% were seen once. The study's findings and limits: CMV antigen specificity of a few CMV-associated chains was confirmed in vitro. The authors later found most CMV-associated TCR beta chains appeared HLA-restricted.

CDR1 and CDR2 from the germline V gene are SGHAT and FQNNGV. The CDR3 is made up of 16 amino acids. J gave up 7 bases and V 4 bases, and 12 bases lay outside the gene matches. The sequencing input was PBMCs. V and J are TRBV11-2 and TRBJ1-2, with TRBD1 identical over 10 bases. This clonotype was sampled from an older woman in good health and CMV-seropositive. The CDR3 region has the DNA TGTGCCAGCAGCTCCCAAGCGGGACAGGGGACGATTGGCTACACCTTC. It codes for CASSSQAGQGTIGYTF.